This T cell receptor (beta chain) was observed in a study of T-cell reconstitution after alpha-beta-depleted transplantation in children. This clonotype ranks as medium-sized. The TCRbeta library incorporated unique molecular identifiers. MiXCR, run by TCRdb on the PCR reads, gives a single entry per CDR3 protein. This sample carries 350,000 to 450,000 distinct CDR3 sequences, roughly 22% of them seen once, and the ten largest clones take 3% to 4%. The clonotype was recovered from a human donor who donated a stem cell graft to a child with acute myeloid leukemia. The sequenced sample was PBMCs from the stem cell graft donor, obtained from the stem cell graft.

CDR3 in DNA: TGCAGCTTGGAGAGGATGAACACTGAAGCTTTCTTT. This gives the protein CSLERMNTEAFF. The chain employs TRBV20-1 and TRBJ1-1; D remains ambiguous. Germline V lookup: CDR1 DFQATT, CDR2 SNEGSKA (reference sequence). The CDR3 runs to 12 residues.